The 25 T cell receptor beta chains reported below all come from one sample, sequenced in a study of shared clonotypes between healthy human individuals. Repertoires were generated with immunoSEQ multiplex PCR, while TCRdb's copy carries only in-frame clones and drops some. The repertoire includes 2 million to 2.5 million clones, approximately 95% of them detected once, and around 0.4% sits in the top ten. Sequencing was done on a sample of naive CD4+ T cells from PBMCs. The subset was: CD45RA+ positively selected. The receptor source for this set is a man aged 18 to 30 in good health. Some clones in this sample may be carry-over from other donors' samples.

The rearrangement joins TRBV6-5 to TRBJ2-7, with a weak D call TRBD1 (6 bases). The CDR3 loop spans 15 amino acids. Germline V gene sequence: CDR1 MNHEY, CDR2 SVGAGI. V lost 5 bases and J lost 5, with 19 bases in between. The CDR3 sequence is CASSRRDTGYHEQYF. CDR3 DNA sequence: TGTGCCAGCAGTCGCCGGGACACCGGTTACCACGAGCAGTACTTC.

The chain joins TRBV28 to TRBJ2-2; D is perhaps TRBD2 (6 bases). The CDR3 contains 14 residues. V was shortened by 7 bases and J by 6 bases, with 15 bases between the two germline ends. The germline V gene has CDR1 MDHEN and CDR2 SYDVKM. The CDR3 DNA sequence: TGTGCCAGCATGGATAGGGGAGGCCCCGGGGAGCTGTTTTTT. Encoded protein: CASMDRGGPGELFF.

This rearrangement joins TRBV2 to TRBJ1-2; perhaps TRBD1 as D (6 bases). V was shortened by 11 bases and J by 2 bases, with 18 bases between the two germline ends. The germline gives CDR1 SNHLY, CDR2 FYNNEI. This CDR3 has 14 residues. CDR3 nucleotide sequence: TGTGCCTGGGAGCGAGACAGGTCAAACTATGGCTACACCTTC. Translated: CAWERDRSNYGYTF.

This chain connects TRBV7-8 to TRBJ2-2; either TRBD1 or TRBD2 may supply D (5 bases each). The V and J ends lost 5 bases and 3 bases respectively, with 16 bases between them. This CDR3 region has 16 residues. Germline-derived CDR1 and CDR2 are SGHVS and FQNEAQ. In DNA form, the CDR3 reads TGTGCCAGCAGCCTAAGTACCGGGACCCACACCGGGGAGCTGTTTTTT. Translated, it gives CASSLSTGTHTGELFF. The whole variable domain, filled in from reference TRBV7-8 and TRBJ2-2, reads GAGVSQSPRYKVAKRGQDVALRCDPISGHVSLFWYQQALGQGPEFLTYFQNEAQLDKSGLPSDRFFAERPEGSVSTLKIQRTQQEDSAVYLCASSLSTGTHTGELFFGEGSRLTVL.

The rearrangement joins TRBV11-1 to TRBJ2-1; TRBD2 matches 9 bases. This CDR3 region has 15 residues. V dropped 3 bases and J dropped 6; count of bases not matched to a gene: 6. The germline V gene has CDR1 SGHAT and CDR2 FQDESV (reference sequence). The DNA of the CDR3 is TGTGCCAGCAGCTTGTGGCGGGAGGGCCGCAATGAGCAGTTCTTC. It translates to CASSLWREGRNEQFF.

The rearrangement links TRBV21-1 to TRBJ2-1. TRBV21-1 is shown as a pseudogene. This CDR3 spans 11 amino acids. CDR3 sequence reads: CASSNQQEQFF. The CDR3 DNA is TGTGCCAGCAGCAACCAGCAGGAGCAGTTCTTC.

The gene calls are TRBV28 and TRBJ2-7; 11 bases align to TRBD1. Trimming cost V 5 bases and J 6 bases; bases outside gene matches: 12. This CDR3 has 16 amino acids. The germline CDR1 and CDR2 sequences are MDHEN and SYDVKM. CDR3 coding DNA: TGTGCCAGCAGTCGACCGGACAGGGGGCGCCTAGGCGAGCAGTACTTC. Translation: CASSRPDRGRLGEQYF.

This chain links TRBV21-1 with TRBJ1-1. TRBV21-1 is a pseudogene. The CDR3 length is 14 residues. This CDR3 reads CASSRDGMNTEAFF. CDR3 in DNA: TGTGCCAGCAGCCGCGACGGCATGAACACTGAAGCTTTCTTT.

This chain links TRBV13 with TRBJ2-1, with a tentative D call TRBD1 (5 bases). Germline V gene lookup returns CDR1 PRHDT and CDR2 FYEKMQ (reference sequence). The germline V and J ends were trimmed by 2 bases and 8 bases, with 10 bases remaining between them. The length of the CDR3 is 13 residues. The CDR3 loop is CASSLQGPHEQFF. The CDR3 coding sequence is TGTGCCAGCAGCTTACAGGGTCCCCATGAGCAGTTCTTC.

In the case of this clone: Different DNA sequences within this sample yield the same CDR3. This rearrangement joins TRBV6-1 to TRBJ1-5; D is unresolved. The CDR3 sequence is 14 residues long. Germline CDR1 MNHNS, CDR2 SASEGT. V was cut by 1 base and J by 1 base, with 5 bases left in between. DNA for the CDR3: TGTGCCAGCAGTGAAGTACGGAGCAATCAGCCCCAGCATTTT. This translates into CASSEVRSNQPQHF.

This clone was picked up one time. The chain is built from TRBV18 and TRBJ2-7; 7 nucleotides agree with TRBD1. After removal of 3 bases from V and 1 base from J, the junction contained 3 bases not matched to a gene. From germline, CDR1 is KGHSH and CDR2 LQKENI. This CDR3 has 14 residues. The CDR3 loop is CASSPTGRSYEQYF. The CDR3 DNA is TGTGCCAGCTCACCGACAGGGCGATCCTACGAGCAGTACTTC.

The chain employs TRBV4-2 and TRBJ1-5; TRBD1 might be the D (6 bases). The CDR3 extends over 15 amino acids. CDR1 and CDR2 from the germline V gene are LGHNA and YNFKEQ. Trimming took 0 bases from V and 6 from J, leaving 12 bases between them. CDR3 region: CASSQEVGGAQPQHF. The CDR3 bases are TGTGCCAGCAGCCAAGAGGTAGGGGGGGCTCAGCCCCAGCATTTT.

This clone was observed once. The CDR3 sequence is CASSPRTSGRAEDEQYF. CDR3 nucleotides: TGTGCCAGTAGTCCCCGGACTAGCGGGAGGGCCGAGGACGAGCAGTACTTC. The chain uses TRBV19 and TRBJ2-7, with TRBD2 matching over 15 bases. This CDR3 spans 17 amino acids. Germline V CDR1 and CDR2: LNHDA, SQIVND (reference sequence). V dropped 5 bases and J dropped 5; count of bases not matched to a gene: 10.

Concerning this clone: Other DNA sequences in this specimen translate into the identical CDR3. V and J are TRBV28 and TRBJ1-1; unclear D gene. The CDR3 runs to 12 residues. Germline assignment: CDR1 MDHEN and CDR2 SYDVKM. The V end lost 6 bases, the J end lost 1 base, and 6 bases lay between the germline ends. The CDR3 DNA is TGTGCCAGCAGAACGGCGAACACTGAAGCTTTCTTT. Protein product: CASRTANTEAFF. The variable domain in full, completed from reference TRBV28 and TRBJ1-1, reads DVKVTQSSRYLVKRTGEKVFLECVQDMDHENMFWYRQDPGLGLRLIYFSYDVKMKEKGDIPEGYSVSREKKERFSLILESASTNQTSMYLCASRTANTEAFFGQGTRLTVV.

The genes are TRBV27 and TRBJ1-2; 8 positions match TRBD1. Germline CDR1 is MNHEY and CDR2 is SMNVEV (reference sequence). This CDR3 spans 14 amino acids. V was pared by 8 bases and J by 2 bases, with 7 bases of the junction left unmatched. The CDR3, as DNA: TGTGCCAGCTTCGGACAGGGAAGAAACTATGGCTACACCTTC. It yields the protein CASFGQGRNYGYTF.

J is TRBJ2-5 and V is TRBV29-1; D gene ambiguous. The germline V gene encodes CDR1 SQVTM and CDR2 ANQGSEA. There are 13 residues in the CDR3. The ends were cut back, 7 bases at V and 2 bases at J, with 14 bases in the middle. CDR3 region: CSAKSDVQETQYF. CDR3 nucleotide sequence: TGCAGCGCAAAGTCGGACGTACAAGAGACCCAGTACTTC. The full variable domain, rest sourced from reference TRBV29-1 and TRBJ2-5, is SAVISQKPSRDICQRGTSLTIQCQVDSQVTMMFWYRQQPGQSLTLIATANQGSEATYESGFVIDKFPISRPNLTFSTLTVSNMSPEDSSIYLCSAKSDVQETQYFGPGTRLLVL.

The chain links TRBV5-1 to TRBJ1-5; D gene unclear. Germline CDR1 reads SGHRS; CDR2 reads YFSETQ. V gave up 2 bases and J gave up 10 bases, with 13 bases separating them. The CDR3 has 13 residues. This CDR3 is CASSLGGPGPQHF. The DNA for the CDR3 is TGCGCCAGCAGCTTAGGTGGTCCTGGACCCCAGCATTTT. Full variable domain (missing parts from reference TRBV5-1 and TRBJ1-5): KAGVTQTPRYLIKTRGQQVTLSCSPISGHRSVSWYQQTPGQGLQFLFEYFSETQRNKGNFPGRFSGRQFSNSRSEMNVSTLELGDSALYLCASSLGGPGPQHFGDGTRLSIL.

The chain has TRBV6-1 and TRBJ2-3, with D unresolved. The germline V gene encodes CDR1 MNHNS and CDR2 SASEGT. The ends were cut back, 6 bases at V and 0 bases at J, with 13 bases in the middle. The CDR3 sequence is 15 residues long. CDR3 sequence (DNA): TGTGCCAGCAGCCCTGACGGCCTTAGCACAGATACGCAGTATTTT. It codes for CASSPDGLSTDTQYF.

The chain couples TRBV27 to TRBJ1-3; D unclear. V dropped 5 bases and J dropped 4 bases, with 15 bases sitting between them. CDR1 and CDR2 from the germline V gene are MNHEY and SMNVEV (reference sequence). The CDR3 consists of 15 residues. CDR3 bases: TGTGCCAGCAGTCGACTGGGCGTCGAAGGAAACACCATATATTTT. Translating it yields CASSRLGVEGNTIYF.

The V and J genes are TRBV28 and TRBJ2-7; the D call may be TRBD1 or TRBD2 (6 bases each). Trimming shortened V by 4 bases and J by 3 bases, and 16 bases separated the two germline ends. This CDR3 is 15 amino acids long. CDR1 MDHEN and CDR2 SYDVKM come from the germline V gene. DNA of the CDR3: TGTGCCAGCAGTTGGGGGGCGCCTCCGAACTACGAGCAGTACTTC. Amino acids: CASSWGAPPNYEQYF.

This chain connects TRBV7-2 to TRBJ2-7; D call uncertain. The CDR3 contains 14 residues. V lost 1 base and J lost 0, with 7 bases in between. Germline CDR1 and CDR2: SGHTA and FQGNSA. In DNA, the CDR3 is TGTGCCAGCAGCTTAGGGGCAGTCTCCTACGAGCAGTACTTC. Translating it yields CASSLGAVSYEQYF. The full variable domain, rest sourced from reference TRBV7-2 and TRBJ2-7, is GAGVSQSPSNKVTEKGKDVELRCDPISGHTALYWYRQSLGQGLEFLIYFQGNSAPDKSGLPSDRFSAERTGGSVSTLTIQRTQQEDSAVYLCASSLGAVSYEQYFGPGTRLTVT.

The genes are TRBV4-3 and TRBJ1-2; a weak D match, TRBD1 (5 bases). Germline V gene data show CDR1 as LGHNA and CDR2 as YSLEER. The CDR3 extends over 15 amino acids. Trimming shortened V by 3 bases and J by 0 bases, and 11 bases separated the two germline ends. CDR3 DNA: TGCGCCAGCAGCCAGGGGCTGGTTACTAACTATGGCTACACCTTC. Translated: CASSQGLVTNYGYTF.

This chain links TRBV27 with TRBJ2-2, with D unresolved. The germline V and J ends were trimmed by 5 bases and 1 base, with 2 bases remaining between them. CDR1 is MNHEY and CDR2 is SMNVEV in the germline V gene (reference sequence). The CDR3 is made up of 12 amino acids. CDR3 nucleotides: TGTGCCAGCAGTGAGAACACCGGGGAGCTGTTTTTT. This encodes CASSENTGELFF.

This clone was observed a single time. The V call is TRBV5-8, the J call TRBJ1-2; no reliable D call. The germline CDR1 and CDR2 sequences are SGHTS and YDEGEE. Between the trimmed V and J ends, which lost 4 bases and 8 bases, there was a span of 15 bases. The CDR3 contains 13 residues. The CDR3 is CASSPGRLLGYTF. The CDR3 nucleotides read TGTGCCAGCAGCCCCGGGCGGTTACTAGGCTACACCTTC.

The CDR3 DNA sequence: TGTGCCAGCAGTGATGGTGGTTTTCCCTCCGCTGCAGATACGCAGTATTTT. It specifies CASSDGGFPSAADTQYF. J is TRBJ2-3 and V is TRBV2, with D uncertain. The CDR3 runs 17 residues. CDR1 and CDR2 from the germline V gene are SNHLY and FYNNEI. Trimming pared 3 bases from V and 4 bases from J, leaving 20 bases between.